This is a list of T cell receptor beta chains from one sample in a study of blood T cell repertoires in COVID-19. Produced via immunoSEQ multiplex PCR; TCRdb's table is partial and in-frame only. The repertoire holds some 280,000 clones, with 70% to 90% as singletons. Sequenced material: peripheral blood. The receptors were gathered from a woman between 50 and 59 years old with active or convalescent COVID-19. CDR3s include the opening cysteine and the closing phenylalanine or tryptophan. D genes are given only for firm matches. Rows give clone size only sometimes, using once, few, many, or a class for an expanded clone.

D | J | length | size | V | CDR3 | DNA
- | TRBJ1-2 | 15 | - | TRBV19 | CASSIGGSWNYGYTF | TGTGCCAGTAGTATTGGGGGGTCCTGGAACTATGGCTACACCTTC
TRBD1 | TRBJ2-7 | 14 | once | TRBV19 | CASNQGVASYEQYF | TGTGCCAGTAATCAGGGGGTTGCCTCCTACGAGCAGTACTTC
- | TRBJ1-1 | 21 | - | TRBV4-1 | CASSRYASKTGSKNKVGEAFF | TGCGCCAGCAGCCGATATGCGTCAAAAACAGGGTCGAAGAATAAGGTTGGTGAAGCTTTCTTT
TRBD1 | TRBJ1-1 | 13 | - | TRBV2 | CASKRQGRTEAFF | TGTGCCAGCAAACGACAGGGGCGGACTGAAGCTTTCTTT
TRBD2 | TRBJ2-1 | 19 | - | TRBV7-9 | CASSLEALAGGQGYNEQFF | TGTGCCAGCAGCTTAGAGGCTCTAGCGGGAGGGCAAGGTTACAATGAGCAGTTCTTC
TRBD2 | TRBJ2-7 | 16 | - | TRBV6-5 | CASSYSGGRAHYEQYF | TGTGCCAGCAGTTACTCTGGCGGGAGGGCTCACTACGAGCAGTACTTC
TRBD1 | TRBJ1-1 | 13 | - | TRBV6-5 | CASSSTGGRGAFF | TGTGCCAGCAGCTCTACAGGGGGCCGGGGAGCTTTCTTT
- | TRBJ1-2 | 17 | few | TRBV4-1 | CASSQLQLRGKVGGYTF | TGCGCCAGCAGCCAACTACAACTAAGGGGCAAAGTAGGTGGCTACACCTTC
TRBD2 | TRBJ2-1 | 17 | - | TRBV6-4 | CASSESMAGGSYNEQFF | TGTGCCAGCAGTGAGTCGATGGCGGGAGGCTCCTACAATGAGCAGTTCTTC
TRBD1 | TRBJ1-1 | 15 | - | TRBV7-9 | CASSRGGEVNTEAFF | TGTGCCAGCAGTAGAGGGGGCGAGGTGAACACTGAAGCTTTCTTT
- | TRBJ2-5 | 14 | - | TRBV5-4 | CASSLVRGGETQYF | TGTGCCAGCAGCTTGGTCCGAGGGGGAGAGACCCAGTACTTC
- | TRBJ1-3 | 17 | - | TRBV3-1/TRBV3-2 | CASSSLPGLLSGNTIYF | TGTGCCAGCAGCTCCTTACCAGGGTTACTCTCTGGAAACACCATATATTTT
- | TRBJ2-1 | 15 | - | TRBV6-6 | CASSLRLGDYNEQFF | TGTGCCAGCAGTTTAAGACTAGGAGACTACAATGAGCAGTTCTTC
TRBD1 | TRBJ2-5 | 15 | - | TRBV7-8 | CASSLGQGRQETQYF | TGTGCCAGCAGCTTAGGACAGGGAAGACAAGAGACCCAGTACTTC
- | TRBJ2-7 | 14 | - | TRBV5-4 | CASSFIGGTYEQYF | TGTGCCAGCAGCTTTATCGGCGGGACCTACGAGCAGTACTTC
- | TRBJ1-1 | 19 | - | TRBV3-1/TRBV3-2 | CASSPPRRQRSPGNTEAFF | TGTGCCAGCAGCCCCCCCCGTAGACAGAGATCCCCTGGGAACACTGAAGCTTTCTTT
TRBD2 | TRBJ2-7 | 15 | few | TRBV4-2 | CASSQPSGGLYEQYF | TGTGCCAGCAGCCAACCTAGCGGGGGCCTCTACGAGCAGTACTTC
- | TRBJ2-1 | 13 | - | TRBV7-9 | CASSPEVVNEQFF | TGTGCCAGCAGCCCCGAGGTTGTAAATGAGCAGTTCTTC
- | TRBJ2-7 | 14 | - | TRBV11-3 | CASSLGAGSYEQYF | TGTGCCAGCAGCTTAGGAGCGGGCTCCTACGAGCAGTACTTC
TRBD2 | TRBJ2-5 | 13 | - | TRBV5-1 | CASRLAGQETQYF | TGCGCCAGCAGGCTAGCGGGGCAAGAGACCCAGTACTTC
TRBD1 | TRBJ1-2 | 16 | once | TRBV5-8 | CASNTRGSGGSYGYTF | TGTGCCAGCAACACGCGGGGCTCAGGGGGCAGCTATGGCTACACCTTC
- | TRBJ2-1 | 15 | - | TRBV24-1 | CATSGKESSYNEQFF | TGTGCCACCAGTGGTAAAGAGAGCTCCTACAATGAGCAGTTCTTC
- | TRBJ1-2 | 13 | - | TRBV28 | CASSFVRGHGYTF | TGTGCCAGCAGTTTTGTCAGGGGACATGGCTACACCTTC
- | TRBJ2-5 | 13 | - | TRBV9 | CASSVGTAETQYF | TGTGCCAGCAGCGTAGGTACAGCAGAGACCCAGTACTTC
- | TRBJ1-3 | 14 | few | TRBV28 | CASSFGGVGNTIYF | TGTGCCAGCAGTTTTGGAGGGGTAGGAAACACCATATATTTT
- | TRBJ1-6 | 13 | - | TRBV27 | CASSPMANSPLHF | TGTGCCAGCAGTCCCATGGCCAATTCACCCCTCCACTTT
- | TRBJ2-3 | 16 | - | TRBV4-1 | CASSQDQRGRRDTQYF | TGCGCCAGCAGCCAAGATCAGCGCGGGCGGAGGGATACGCAGTATTTT
- | TRBJ2-7 | 14 | - | TRBV28 | CASSSSGQHYEQYF | TGTGCCAGCAGTTCATCAGGACAGCACTACGAGCAGTACTTC
- | TRBJ2-7 | 16 | - | TRBV12-2 | CASRPNVKGQYYEQYF | TGTGCAAGTCGCCCAAACGTTAAGGGGCAGTACTACGAGCAGTACTTC
TRBD2 | TRBJ2-3 | 16 | - | TRBV11-3 | CASSHGLAGDPDTQYF | TGTGCCAGCAGCCATGGACTAGCGGGAGATCCAGATACGCAGTATTTT
TRBD1 | TRBJ2-7 | 13 | - | TRBV12-3/TRBV12-4 | CASRPGQGHEQYF | TGTGCCAGCAGACCAGGACAGGGGCACGAGCAGTACTTC
TRBD1 | TRBJ1-2 | 15 | - | TRBV30 | CAWSEGGAGTDGYTF | TGTGCCTGGAGTGAAGGGGGCGCGGGGACGGATGGCTACACCTTC
- | TRBJ2-1 | 15 | once | TRBV4-1 | CASSQVLVDPNEQFF | TGCGCCAGCAGCCAAGTACTAGTCGACCCGAATGAGCAGTTCTTC
- | TRBJ1-1 | 15 | few | TRBV27 | CASSRSPTGWTEAFF | TGTGCCAGCAGTCGTTCTCCCACAGGGTGGACTGAAGCTTTCTTT
- | TRBJ2-3 | 16 | - | TRBV5-1 | CASSPLPGLLTDTQYF | TGCGCCAGCAGCCCCCTTCCGGGACTCCTCACAGATACGCAGTATTTT
- | TRBJ2-5 | 15 | few | TRBV5-5 | CASSRRTAEGETQYF | TGTGCCAGCAGCCGAAGGACCGCGGAGGGAGAGACCCAGTACTTC
TRBD1 | TRBJ1-2 | 17 | once | TRBV19 | CASSMRAGGKPNYGYTF | TGTGCCAGTAGTATGAGGGCAGGGGGTAAACCTAACTATGGCTACACCTTC
TRBD1 | TRBJ1-1 | 14 | - | TRBV14 | CASSTTGGRTEAFF | TGTGCCAGCAGCACGACAGGGGGAAGGACTGAAGCTTTCTTT
- | TRBJ2-1 | 15 | - | TRBV7-2 | CASSLERLTPDEQFF | TGTGCCAGCAGCTTAGAGCGGCTAACCCCAGATGAGCAGTTCTTC
- | TRBJ1-3 | 16 | - | TRBV7-9 | CASSWEGRLSGNTIYF | TGTGCCAGCAGCTGGGAGGGGCGCCTCTCTGGAAACACCATATATTTT
TRBD1 | TRBJ2-1 | 14 | - | TRBV29-1 | CSVGTGLNYNEQFF | TGCAGCGTTGGGACAGGGCTAAACTACAATGAGCAGTTCTTC
- | TRBJ2-3 | 15 | - | TRBV10-3 | CAISEGGGGTDTQYF | TGTGCCATCAGTGAAGGGGGCGGGGGCACAGATACGCAGTATTTT
- | TRBJ1-4 | 16 | - | TRBV18 | CASSLTAGDTNEKLFF | TGTGCCAGCTCACTTACGGCAGGGGATACTAATGAAAAACTGTTTTTT
- | TRBJ1-5 | 11 | - | TRBV28 | CASSLNQPQHF | TGTGCCAGCAGTCTCAATCAGCCCCAGCATTTT
- | TRBJ1-2 | 13 | - | TRBV28 | CASTGDTPGGYTF | TGTGCCAGCACTGGGGACACGCCCGGGGGCTACACCTTC
TRBD1 | TRBJ2-1 | 15 | - | TRBV28 | CASRPYRGHYNEQFF | TGTGCCAGCAGGCCTTACAGGGGGCATTACAATGAGCAGTTCTTC
- | TRBJ1-1 | 13 | - | TRBV30 | CAWELGARGEAFF | TGTGCCTGGGAGCTCGGCGCAAGGGGTGAAGCTTTCTTT
TRBD2 | TRBJ2-7 | 14 | - | TRBV5-6 | CASSTSGSSYEQYF | TGTGCCAGCAGTACTAGCGGTAGCTCCTACGAGCAGTACTTC
- | TRBJ1-1 | 13 | - | TRBV6-6 | CASSRRGEAEAFF | TGTGCCAGCAGCCGACGGGGGGAGGCTGAAGCTTTCTTT
TRBD2 | TRBJ2-5 | 15 | - | TRBV5-1 | CASSYASGAQETQYF | TGCGCCAGCAGCTACGCTAGCGGGGCCCAAGAGACCCAGTACTTC